This T cell receptor (beta chain) was observed in a study of blood T cell repertoires in COVID-19. Study-level background: Acute-phase and convalescent COVID-19 samples originated in the United States, Italy and Spain. The cDNA or gDNA used as material had been derived from T cells, B-cell-depleted T cells, or PBMCs.

Original processing methods: Nucleated cell number was recorded as an estimate derived from reference gene primer amplification. Libraries were prepared by immunoSEQ multiplex PCR; TCRdb keeps only in-frame clonotypes and omits some of them. From that table come the V and J calls and clone size; the DNA was used to work out D and trimming. Of about 67,000 clones detected, over 80% appear once; the ten largest clones hold under 6.5%. Sequencing input: peripheral blood. The source is a man in his forties or fifties with active COVID-19.

In DNA form, the CDR3 reads TGTGCCAGCAGTTACTCGCGGTGGGATGAGCAGTTCTTC. Translation: CASSYSRWDEQFF. The chain recombines TRBV6-5 with TRBJ2-1; D not certain. Trimming cost V 0 bases and J 8 bases, with 8 bases left between them. CDR3 length: 13 amino acids. CDR1 is MNHEY and CDR2 is SVGAGI in the germline V gene.